This passage covers 21 T cell receptor beta chains from one sample sequenced in a study of human T cells and chemical hapten exposure. TCRdb processed the RACE reads anew with MiXCR; each CDR3 protein has one entry. The data show about 110,000 distinct CDR3 sequences, with approximately 12% seen just once and over 1.5% held by the top ten. Described time point: pre-sensitization, week 0. Treatment indicated: therapeutic diphenylcyclopropenone sensitization with weekly scalp DPC. Source: whole blood, taken in connection with sensitization to the hapten diphenylcyclopropenone (DPC). The receptors originated from a woman aged 50 to 60 with alopecia areata. Some clones in this sample may be carry-over from other donors' samples.

This clonotype was counted a few times. The genes are TRBV12-3 or TRBV12-4 and TRBJ1-5; 8 nucleotides match TRBD1. This CDR3 region has 15 residues. The ends lost 5 bases at V and 4 bases at J; junction bases unmatched: 7. CDR3 DNA sequence: TGTGCCAGCAGTCCTGGGGACAGGCGGAATCAGCCCCAGCATTTT. It codes for CASSPGDRRNQPQHF.

There are a few counts of this clonotype. The chain combines TRBV12-3 or TRBV12-4 with TRBJ1-5, with D unresolved. CDR3 length: 16 amino acids. V lost 3 bases, J lost 2 bases, and 14 bases lay in between. CDR3 sequence reads: CASSFIATGGNQPQHF. The CDR3 DNA is TGTGCCAGCAGTTTCATCGCCACTGGGGGCAATCAGCCCCAGCATTTT.

This clonotype was counted only a few times. The chain employs TRBV29-1 and TRBJ1-1; TRBD1 agrees at 8 bases. This CDR3 spans 11 amino acids. V gave up 4 bases and J gave up 6 bases; unmatched junction bases: 1. Germline V gives CDR1 SQVTM, CDR2 ANQGSEA. CDR3 residues: CSVVTGAEAFF. CDR3 sequence (DNA): TGCAGCGTTGTGACAGGGGCTGAAGCTTTCTTT.

The CDR3 region is CASNPPNRNNEQFF. In DNA, the CDR3 is TGTGCCAGCAATCCGCCCAATCGGAACAATGAGCAGTTCTTC. The J gene is TRBJ2-1, the V gene TRBV7-9, with D hard to call. CDR1 is SEHNR, CDR2 FQNEAQ, per germline (reference sequence). The V end lost 7 bases, the J end lost 5 bases, and 15 bases lay between the germline ends. The CDR3 runs to 14 residues.

The table lists this clonotype with many counts. The chain recombines TRBV9 with TRBJ2-1; TRBD1 matches 12 bases. V trimming: 3 bases; J trimming: 0 bases; junction bases outside the gene matches: 4. The germline V gene encodes CDR1 SGDLS and CDR2 YYNGEE. CDR3 length: 17 residues. The CDR3 region has the DNA TGTGCCAGCAGCGCTTGGGACAGGGGGCCCTCCTACAATGAGCAGTTCTTC. As protein: CASSAWDRGPSYNEQFF.

A few counts support this clonotype. The chain has TRBV20-1 and TRBJ2-3; TRBD1 agrees at 8 bases. V shed 5 bases, J shed 4 bases, and the junction held 5 bases outside the gene matches. This CDR3 has 13 residues. The germline V gene encodes CDR1 DFQATT and CDR2 SNEGSKA (reference sequence). The CDR3 sequence is CSAPTDRADTQYF. In nucleotides, the CDR3 is TGCAGTGCTCCAACGGACAGGGCAGATACGCAGTATTTT.

The CDR3 reads CASSYQGGRPNEKLFF. Here the CDR3 DNA reads TGTGCCAGCAGTTACCAGGGGGGACGGCCTAATGAAAAACTGTTTTTT. The V call is TRBV6-5, the J call TRBJ1-4, with 7 bases fitting TRBD1. Germline lookup yields CDR1 MNHEY and CDR2 SVGAGI. The CDR3 consists of 16 residues. Trimming took 2 bases from V and 3 from J; bases not matched to a gene: 6.

The chain employs TRBV7-8 and TRBJ2-1; perhaps TRBD1 as D (6 bases). CDR1 is SGHVS and CDR2 is FQNEAQ in the germline V gene. The CDR3 consists of 15 residues. With 2 bases removed from V and 6 bases from J, the gap between germline ends came to 14 bases. DNA of the CDR3: TGTGCCAGCAGCTTAAGGGGGTCCGTACCCAATGAGCAGTTCTTC. Its translation is CASSLRGSVPNEQFF.

The chain uses TRBV12-5 and TRBJ2-2, with TRBD1 matching over 9 bases. CDR1 LGHNT and CDR2 FRNRAP come from the germline V gene. V dropped 1 base and J dropped 6; count of bases not matched to a gene: 3. This CDR3 spans 15 amino acids. In DNA form, the CDR3 reads TGTGCTAGTGGTTTGGGACAGGGGGTAGCCGGGGAGCTGTTTTTT. This sequence encodes CASGLGQGVAGELFF.

The rearrangement uses TRBV11-3 and TRBJ2-1; possible D gene TRBD2, 7 bases. This CDR3 is built from 14 residues. Germline loops: CDR1 SGHNT, CDR2 YENEEA. V was shortened by 8 bases and J by 10 bases, with 21 bases between the two germline ends. CDR3 sequence: CASSRGTQLAEQFF. DNA of the CDR3: TGTGCCAGCTCGCGGGGGACACAACTAGCGGAGCAGTTCTTC.

This clonotype has at least ten counts. The V call is TRBV28, the J call TRBJ1-1, with D perhaps matching TRBD1 (6 bases). The V and J ends lost 8 bases and 5 bases respectively, with 18 bases between them. This CDR3 has 14 amino acids. CDR1 MDHEN and CDR2 SYDVKM come from the germline V gene. The CDR3 sequence is CASLMGQGWTEAFF. DNA for the CDR3: TGTGCCAGCCTCATGGGGCAGGGGTGGACTGAAGCTTTCTTT.

CDR3 protein: CASSYSNPRRGLGPYEQYF. The DNA of the CDR3 is TGTGCCAGCAGTTACTCGAACCCAAGGAGGGGACTGGGACCTTACGAGCAGTACTTC. The rearrangement joins TRBV6-5 to TRBJ2-7, with a tentative D call TRBD2 (6 bases). The V and J ends lost 0 bases and 4 bases respectively, with 25 bases between them. Germline loops: CDR1 MNHEY, CDR2 SVGAGI. The CDR3 has 19 amino acids.

The chain combines TRBV28 with TRBJ1-5; D not certain. V gave up 3 bases and J gave up 6 bases, with 9 bases separating them. Germline CDR1 reads MDHEN; CDR2 reads SYDVKM. The CDR3 has 13 residues. As DNA, the CDR3 is TGTGCCAGCAGTTTTGGTTTCGGTCAGCCCCAGCATTTT. Encoded protein: CASSFGFGQPQHF.

In its sample, this clonotype was seen a few times. Germline and junction disagree at one end, which may indicate a read error. The chain uses TRBV27 and TRBJ1-4; 7 bases are shared with TRBD1. CDR3 length: 16 amino acids. Germline V lookup: CDR1 MNHEY, CDR2 SMNVEV (reference sequence). In nucleotides, the CDR3 is TGTGCCAGCAGGACCCTACAGGGGACAACGAATGAAAAACTGTTTTTT. The encoded protein is CASRTLQGTTNEKLFF.

This clonotype was seen only a few times. The V gene is TRBV4-1, the J gene TRBJ2-3; 11 bases are a match to TRBD2. Germline V gives CDR1 MGHRA, CDR2 YSYEKL. The ends lost 0 bases at V and 4 bases at J; junction bases unmatched: 15. This CDR3 contains 20 residues. The CDR3 sequence is CASSQDEVVAGGRRADTQYF. The CDR3 nucleotides are TGCGCCAGCAGCCAAGATGAGGTGGTAGCGGGGGGGCGTCGCGCAGATACGCAGTATTTT.

This clonotype has only a few counts. The V call is TRBV29-1, the J call TRBJ2-5; D gene ambiguous. V lost 3 bases to trimming and J lost 5 bases, with 16 bases between them. This CDR3 comprises 14 residues. Germline-derived CDR1 and CDR2 are SQVTM and ANQGSEA. CDR3 protein: CSVDPGFIVETQYF. Written as DNA, the CDR3 is TGCAGCGTTGATCCTGGTTTCATAGTCGAGACCCAGTACTTC. The variable domain in full, with the rest retrieved from reference TRBV29-1 and TRBJ2-5, is SAVISQKPSRDICQRGTSLTIQCQVDSQVTMMFWYRQQPGQSLTLIATANQGSEATYESGFVIDKFPISRPNLTFSTLTVSNMSPEDSSIYLCSVDPGFIVETQYFGPGTRLLVL.

This clonotype was counted at least ten times. The chain's CDR3 is CSALVETQYF. DNA for the CDR3: TGCAGTGCTCTTGTTGAGACCCAGTACTTC. The gene calls are TRBV20-1 and TRBJ2-5; D unclear. Germline V gene data show CDR1 as DFQATT and CDR2 as SNEGSKA (reference sequence). Trimming removed 5 bases at V and 5 bases at J, with 6 bases between. This CDR3 contains 10 residues.

The chain combines TRBV6-4 with TRBJ1-1; 8 bases line up with TRBD1. The CDR3 is 14 residues long. V lost 2 bases and J lost 5; bases outside the gene matches: 4. In germline, CDR1 is MRHNA, CDR2 SNTAGT. The CDR3 sequence: CASSDGQGRTEAFF. For the CDR3, the DNA is TGTGCCAGCAGTGACGGACAGGGAAGAACTGAAGCTTTCTTT.

In this sample, this clonotype turned up a few times. This chain joins TRBV20-1 and TRBJ1-3; possibly TRBD1 for D (6 bases). Germline CDR1 and CDR2: DFQATT and SNEGSKA (reference sequence). CDR3 length: 12 amino acids. Trimming removed 6 bases from V and 3 bases from J, with 9 bases in between. The CDR3 loop is CSARTDGNTIYF. The DNA for the CDR3 is TGCAGTGCAAGGACAGATGGAAACACCATATATTTT.

The rearrangement joins TRBV6-5 to TRBJ2-3; possible D gene TRBD1, 6 bases. Deletions cut 6 bases from V and 3 bases from J, with 25 bases between. Germline values: CDR1 MNHEY, CDR2 SVGAGI. CDR3 length: 18 residues. CDR3 DNA: TGTGCCAGCAGCCCTGATAACAGGGTTCAGGGATTAACAGATACGCAGTATTTT. This encodes CASSPDNRVQGLTDTQYF.

The J gene is TRBJ2-1, the V gene TRBV9, with TRBD2 identical over 8 bases. The CDR3 spans 16 residues. Germline CDR1 is SGDLS and CDR2 is YYNGEE. Trimming removed 2 bases from V and 0 bases from J; junction bases left unmatched: 4. The CDR3 coding sequence is TGTGCCAGCAGCGTGGGACTAGGCAACTCCTACAATGAGCAGTTCTTC. Translation gives CASSVGLGNSYNEQFF.